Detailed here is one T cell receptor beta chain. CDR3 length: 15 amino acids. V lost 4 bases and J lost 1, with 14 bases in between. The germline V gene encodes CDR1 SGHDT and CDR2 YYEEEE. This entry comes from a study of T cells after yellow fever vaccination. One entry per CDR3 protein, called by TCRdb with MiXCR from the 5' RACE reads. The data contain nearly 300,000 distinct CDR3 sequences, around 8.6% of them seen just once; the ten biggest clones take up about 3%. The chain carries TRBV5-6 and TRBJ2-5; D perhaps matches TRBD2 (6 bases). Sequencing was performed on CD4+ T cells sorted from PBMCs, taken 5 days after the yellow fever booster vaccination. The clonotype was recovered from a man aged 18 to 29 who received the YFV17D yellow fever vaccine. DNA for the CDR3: TGTGCCAGCAGCCCGGAGGGACTTCTCCAAGAGACCCAGTACTTC. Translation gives CASSPEGLLQETQYF.